These T cell receptor beta chains were read from a single sample in a study of blood T cell repertoires in COVID-19. The data were produced by immunoSEQ multiplex PCR, yet TCRdb's version contains in-frame clones alone and is incomplete. Of about 150,000 clones listed, 78% were seen once; the top ten hold roughly 1.7%. The sequenced material came from peripheral blood. These receptors all come from a man at least 80 years old with acute or convalescent COVID-19. Both conserved end residues are part of each CDR3. Fields, in order: J gene, D gene, V gene, clone size, CDR3 protein, CDR3 DNA. The D gene is left open where the match is weak. Clone size is stated in some rows and not others, as once, few, many or a class when expanded.

TRBJ1-1 | TRBD1 | TRBV6-6 | once | CASSYSRQGDEAFF | TGTGCCAGCAGTTACTCGCGACAGGGCGATGAAGCTTTCTTT
TRBJ1-6 | TRBD1 | TRBV19 | . | CASSAGQGMISPLHF | TGTGCCAGTAGTGCGGGACAGGGTATGATTTCACCCCTCCACTTT
TRBJ1-6 | . | TRBV19 | . | CASSNPDSSYNSPLHF | TGTGCCAGTAGTAACCCCGACAGCTCCTATAATTCACCCCTCCACTTT
TRBJ2-5 | . | TRBV6-1 | . | CASSEQSTQYF | TGTGCCAGCAGTGAACAGTCTACCCAGTACTTC
TRBJ1-2 | . | TRBV10-3 | . | CAISGGDSLLGYTF | TGTGCCATCAGTGGGGGGGACTCTTTGTTGGGCTACACCTTC
TRBJ2-3 | . | TRBV5-1 | . | CASSPGTPRTDTQYF | TGCGCCAGCAGCCCCGGGACTCCGCGCACAGATACGCAGTATTTT
TRBJ1-1 | . | TRBV30 | . | CAWSPGGSAFF | TGTGCCTGGAGTCCGGGGGGTTCAGCTTTCTTT
TRBJ1-1 | . | TRBV30 | . | CAWSVPSRAFF | TGTGCCTGGAGTGTACCTTCTAGAGCTTTCTTT
TRBJ2-2 | TRBD1 | TRBV11-3 | . | CASSSGQGNTGELFF | TGTGCCAGCAGCTCCGGACAGGGAAACACCGGGGAGCTGTTTTTT
TRBJ1-6 | TRBD1 | TRBV6-1 | . | CASSETGQGRSPLHF | TGTGCCAGCAGTGAAACGGGACAGGGTCGGTCACCCCTCCACTTT
TRBJ1-1 | TRBD1 | TRBV11-2 | . | CASSPQGGLFAEAFF | TGTGCCAGCAGCCCCCAGGGGGGCTTGTTCGCTGAAGCTTTCTTT
TRBJ2-1 | TRBD2 | TRBV28 | . | CASSLRSTGYGAGGSYNEQFF | TGTGCCAGCAGTTTGCGATCGACAGGGTACGGAGCGGGGGGCTCCTACAATGAGCAGTTCTTC
TRBJ2-5 | . | TRBV6-5 | . | CASSYGQGSWWTQYF | TGTGCCAGCAGTTATGGCCAGGGTAGCTGGTGGACCCAGTACTTC
TRBJ2-7 | TRBD1 | TRBV29-1 | . | CSASQGNVYEQYF | TGCAGCGCATCACAGGGGAATGTCTACGAGCAGTACTTC
TRBJ2-5 | . | TRBV19 | . | CASSIGGQKETQYF | TGTGCCAGTAGTATAGGCGGCCAGAAAGAGACCCAGTACTTC
TRBJ1-1 | . | TRBV19 | few | CASTARWANTEAFF | TGTGCCAGTACCGCACGTTGGGCAAACACTGAAGCTTTCTTT
TRBJ1-1 | . | TRBV15 | . | CATRGVGTGNTEAFF | TGTGCCACCAGGGGAGTTGGTACGGGTAACACTGAAGCTTTCTTT
TRBJ1-3 | . | TRBV12-5 | . | CASGLGTARNTIYF | TGTGCTAGTGGTTTGGGGACAGCGCGAAACACCATATATTTT
TRBJ2-2 | TRBD1 | TRBV7-9 | . | CASSPWGLATGAGELFF | TGTGCCAGCAGCCCCTGGGGGTTGGCAACAGGGGCCGGGGAGCTGTTTTTT
TRBJ1-2 | . | TRBV19 | . | CASSNSDSGGYTF | TGTGCCAGTAGTAACTCGGACAGTGGTGGCTACACCTTC
TRBJ2-7 | TRBD2 | TRBV7-6 | . | CASSLGGAGGSYEQYF | TGTGCCAGCAGCTTGGGTGGAGCGGGGGGTTCCTACGAGCAGTACTTC
TRBJ1-1 | . | TRBV6-5 | . | CASSTTPSSEAFF | TGTGCCAGCAGTACTACTCCTTCCTCTGAAGCTTTCTTT
TRBJ1-3 | . | TRBV11-2 | . | CASSLAGRVSGNTIYF | TGTGCCAGCAGCTTAGCGGGTCGGGTCTCTGGAAACACCATATATTTT
TRBJ1-4 | . | TRBV10-3 | . | CATRGSEDEKLFF | TGTGCCACCCGGGGGTCCGAAGATGAAAAACTGTTTTTT